The 15 T cell receptor beta chains in this list originate from one sample, sequenced in a study of blood T cell repertoires in COVID-19. The protocol was immunoSEQ multiplex PCR, while the TCRdb copy is restricted to in-frame clones and leaves out a portion. The sample shows hundreds of thousands of clones, 70% to 90% of them seen only once. The specimen sequenced was peripheral blood. The source is a woman aged 55-70 years with COVID-19, enrolled during active disease.

This clone was picked up one time. This chain connects TRBV5-6 to TRBJ2-4, with D tentatively TRBD1 (6 bases). Germline CDR1 is SGHDT and CDR2 is YYEEEE. Trimming shortened V by 4 bases and J by 1 base, and 18 bases separated the two germline ends. There are 17 residues in the CDR3. CDR3 in amino acids: CASSRGQSDMAKNIQYF. The DNA for the CDR3 is TGTGCCAGCAGCCGAGGACAGAGCGATATGGCCAAAAACATTCAGTACTTC.

This chain joins TRBV19 and TRBJ2-1, with 8 bases aligning to TRBD1. CDR1 is LNHDA and CDR2 is SQIVND in the germline V gene (reference sequence). The CDR3 extends over 11 amino acids. The V and J ends lost 7 bases and 15 bases, in that order; junction bases with no gene match: 8. The DNA of the CDR3 is TGTGCCAGTACCTCCTGGGACAGGTTGTTCTTC. Translated, it gives CASTSWDRLFF.

The V call is TRBV30, the J call TRBJ2-3, with 9 nucleotides matching TRBD2. With 0 bases clipped from V and 1 base from J, the junction kept 8 bases outside the gene matches. This CDR3 spans 17 amino acids. Germline V gives CDR1 GTSNPN, CDR2 SVGIG (reference sequence). CDR3 coding DNA: TGTGCCTGGAGTGTAGGTAGGACTAGCGTCGGCACAGATACGCAGTATTTT. Amino acids: CAWSVGRTSVGTDTQYF.

The rearrangement uses TRBV14 and TRBJ2-3; 9 positions match TRBD1. The V segment lost 2 bases and the J segment 2 bases; nucleotides outside the gene matches: 2. The CDR3 is 15 residues long. Germline lookup yields CDR1 SGHDN and CDR2 FVKESK. The CDR3 reads CASSQNRGPTDTQYF. The CDR3 DNA sequence: TGTGCCAGCAGCCAAAACAGGGGGCCCACAGATACGCAGTATTTT.

The V call is TRBV6-5, the J call TRBJ1-1, with TRBD1 identical over 9 bases. The CDR3 totals 13 residues. Looked up from germline, CDR1 is MNHEY and CDR2 is SVGAGI. The V and J ends lost 6 bases and 11 bases, in that order; junction bases with no gene match: 10. CDR3 protein: CASRANRDRDAFF. Here the CDR3 DNA reads TGTGCCAGCAGGGCAAATAGGGACAGGGACGCTTTCTTT.

CDR3 in amino acids: CASSPADRANTEAFF. The CDR3 DNA follows: TGTGCCAGTAGCCCAGCCGACAGGGCAAACACTGAAGCTTTCTTT. The chain combines TRBV19 with TRBJ1-1, with 7 positions matching TRBD1. This CDR3 region has 15 residues. V was pared by 6 bases and J by 2 bases, with 9 bases of the junction left unmatched. Germline values: CDR1 LNHDA, CDR2 SQIVND (reference sequence).

The V gene is TRBV6-6, the J gene TRBJ1-4, with TRBD1 as a possible D gene (6 bases). This CDR3 region has 15 residues. Germline CDR1 and CDR2: MNHNY and SVGAGI (reference sequence). The V gene lost 6 bases and the J gene lost 8 bases, with 19 bases spanning the gap. This CDR3 is CASSSTGWGREKLFF. CDR3 DNA sequence: TGTGCCAGCAGCTCCACAGGGTGGGGCCGGGAAAAACTGTTTTTT.

This sequence joins TRBV15 and TRBJ2-7, with 8 bases matching TRBD1. Germline CDR1 reads LNHNV; CDR2 reads YYDKDF (reference sequence). The CDR3 is made up of 15 amino acids. The trim removed 4 bases at V and 0 bases at J, leaving 5 bases unmatched. As DNA, the CDR3 is TGTGCCACCAGCAAAACCGGGACAGGCTCCTACGAGCAGTACTTC. This encodes CATSKTGTGSYEQYF.

As DNA, the CDR3 is TGTGCCAGCAGCCAAGCTCGTAAGCAGTACTTC. Protein: CASSQARKQYF. This chain joins TRBV3-1 (or the pseudogene TRBV3-2) and TRBJ2-7; D is unclear. CDR3 length: 11 amino acids. The germline gives CDR1 LGHDT, CDR2 YNNKEL (reference sequence). V was shortened by 1 base and J by 8 bases, with 6 bases between the two germline ends.

This chain links TRBV18 with TRBJ1-5; maybe TRBD1 (5 bases). V lost 3 bases, J lost 2 bases, and 11 bases lay in between. Germline V gene sequence: CDR1 KGHSH, CDR2 LQKENI. The CDR3 totals 15 residues. The DNA for the CDR3 is TGTGCCAGCTCACCGCAGGGAAGGGGCAATCAGCCCCAGCATTTT. This encodes CASSPQGRGNQPQHF.

This sequence joins TRBV12-2 and TRBJ2-2; TRBD2 was called by the table and not checked on the DNA. TRBV12-2 is a pseudogene locus. This CDR3 has 15 residues. CDR3 DNA: TGTGCAAGTCGCTTAGAGCGGGGTAACACCGGGGAGCTGTTTTTT. This encodes CASRLERGNTGELFF.

This chain links TRBV9 with TRBJ2-5; weak D call: TRBD1 (6 bases). Between the trimmed V and J ends, which lost 0 bases and 5 bases, there was a span of 20 bases. The CDR3 has 17 amino acids. Germline V gives CDR1 SGDLS, CDR2 YYNGEE. Written as DNA, the CDR3 is TGTGCCAGCAGCGTAGGCCGGGACATTGGGTGGGGGGAGACCCAGTACTTC. Translation gives CASSVGRDIGWGETQYF.

V usage is TRBV4-1 and J usage is TRBJ1-3; 8 nucleotides line up with TRBD1. This CDR3 contains 18 residues. V dropped 4 bases and J dropped 2; count of bases not matched to a gene: 13. Germline V gene data show CDR1 as MGHRA and CDR2 as YSYEKL. As DNA, the CDR3 is TGCGCCAGCAGCCCAGAGGACAGGGCAGGGGTCGCTGGAAACACCATATATTTT. This codes for CASSPEDRAGVAGNTIYF.

The chain couples TRBV14 to TRBJ1-2; D is undetermined. Per germline, CDR1 SGHDN and CDR2 FVKESK. The CDR3 is 14 amino acids. V was trimmed by 1 base and J by 8 bases, leaving 14 bases between them. The CDR3 nucleotides are TGTGCCAGCAGCCAAGCGGGAGCCCCTGGGGGCTACACCTTC. Translation gives CASSQAGAPGGYTF.

This chain links TRBV7-3 with TRBJ2-5; 12 positions agree with TRBD2. This CDR3 has 15 residues. Germline assignment: CDR1 SGHTA and CDR2 FQGTGA. Trimming removed 5 bases from V and 5 bases from J; junction bases left unmatched: 6. The CDR3 DNA reads as TGTGCCAGCAGCCTACTAGCGGGGGGAGGTGAGACCCAGTACTTC. As protein: CASSLLAGGGETQYF.